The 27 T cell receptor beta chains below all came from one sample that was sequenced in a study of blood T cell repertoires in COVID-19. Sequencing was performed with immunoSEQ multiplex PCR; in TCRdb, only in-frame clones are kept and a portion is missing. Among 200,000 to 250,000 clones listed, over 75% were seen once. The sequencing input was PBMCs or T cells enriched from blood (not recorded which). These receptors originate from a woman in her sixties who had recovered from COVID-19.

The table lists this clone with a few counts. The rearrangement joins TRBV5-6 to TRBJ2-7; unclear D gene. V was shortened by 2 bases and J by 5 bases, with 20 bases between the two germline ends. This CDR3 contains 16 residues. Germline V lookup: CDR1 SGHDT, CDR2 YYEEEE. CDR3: CASSFLIDILSHEQYF. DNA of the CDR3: TGTGCCAGCAGCTTCCTAATAGACATTTTGAGTCACGAGCAGTACTTC. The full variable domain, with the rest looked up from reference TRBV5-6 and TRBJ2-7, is DAGVTQSPTHLIKTRGQQVTLRCSPKSGHDTVSWYQQALGQGPQFIFQYYEEEERQRGNFPDRFSGHQFPNYSSELNVNALLLGDSALYLCASSFLIDILSHEQYFGPGTRLTVT.

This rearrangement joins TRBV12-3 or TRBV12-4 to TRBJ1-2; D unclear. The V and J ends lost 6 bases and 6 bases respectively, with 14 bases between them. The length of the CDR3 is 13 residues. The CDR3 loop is CASSYLGGNGYTF. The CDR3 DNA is TGTGCCAGCAGCTATTTGGGAGGGAATGGCTACACCTTC.

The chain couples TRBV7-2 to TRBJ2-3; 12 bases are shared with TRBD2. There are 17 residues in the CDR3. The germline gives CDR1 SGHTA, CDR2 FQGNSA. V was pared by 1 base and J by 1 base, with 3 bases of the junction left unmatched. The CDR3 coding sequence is TGTGCCAGCAGCTTAGTATCTAGCGGGGGGGGCACAGATACGCAGTATTTT. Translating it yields CASSLVSSGGGTDTQYF. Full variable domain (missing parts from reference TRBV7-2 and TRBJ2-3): GAGVSQSPSNKVTEKGKDVELRCDPISGHTALYWYRQSLGQGLEFLIYFQGNSAPDKSGLPSDRFSAERTGGSVSTLTIQRTQQEDSAVYLCASSLVSSGGGTDTQYFGPGTRLTVL.

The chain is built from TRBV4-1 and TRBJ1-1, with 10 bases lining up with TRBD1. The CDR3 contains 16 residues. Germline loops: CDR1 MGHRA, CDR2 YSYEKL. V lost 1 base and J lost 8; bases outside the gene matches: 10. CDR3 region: CASSQGSPGQGLEAFF. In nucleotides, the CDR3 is TGCGCCAGCAGCCAAGGGAGCCCGGGACAGGGGCTCGAAGCTTTCTTT.

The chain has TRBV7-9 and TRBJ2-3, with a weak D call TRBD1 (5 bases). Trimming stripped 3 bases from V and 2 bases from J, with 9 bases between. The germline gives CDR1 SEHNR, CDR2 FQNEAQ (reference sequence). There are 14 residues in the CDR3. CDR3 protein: CASSFTGSTDTQYF. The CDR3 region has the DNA TGTGCCAGCAGCTTCACAGGTTCCACAGATACGCAGTATTTT.

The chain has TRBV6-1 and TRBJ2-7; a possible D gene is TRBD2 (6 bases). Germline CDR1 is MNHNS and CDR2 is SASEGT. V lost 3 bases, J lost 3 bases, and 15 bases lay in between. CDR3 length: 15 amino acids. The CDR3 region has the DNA TGTGCCAGCAGTGACGGGGGTGCGGGTAACTACGAGCAGTACTTC. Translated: CASSDGGAGNYEQYF.

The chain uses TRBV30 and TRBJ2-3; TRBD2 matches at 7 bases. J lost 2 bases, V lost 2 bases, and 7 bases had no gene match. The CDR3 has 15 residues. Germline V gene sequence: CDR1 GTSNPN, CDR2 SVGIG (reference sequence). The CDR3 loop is CAWSRRAGNTDTQYF. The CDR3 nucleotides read TGTGCCTGGAGTAGACGAGCGGGAAACACAGATACGCAGTATTTT.

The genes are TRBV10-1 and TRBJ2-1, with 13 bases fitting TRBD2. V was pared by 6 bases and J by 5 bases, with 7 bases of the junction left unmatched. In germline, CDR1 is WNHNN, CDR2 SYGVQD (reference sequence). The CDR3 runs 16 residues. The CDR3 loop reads CASSPEGLAGNNEQFF. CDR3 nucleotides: TGCGCCAGCAGCCCGGAGGGACTAGCGGGAAACAATGAGCAGTTCTTC.

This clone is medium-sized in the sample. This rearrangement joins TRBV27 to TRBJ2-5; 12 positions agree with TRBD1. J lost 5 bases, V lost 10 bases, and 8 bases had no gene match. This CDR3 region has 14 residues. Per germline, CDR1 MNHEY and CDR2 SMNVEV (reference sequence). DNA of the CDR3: TGTGCCAACCCGGGACAGGGGGCTCGGGAGACCCAGTACTTC. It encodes CANPGQGARETQYF.

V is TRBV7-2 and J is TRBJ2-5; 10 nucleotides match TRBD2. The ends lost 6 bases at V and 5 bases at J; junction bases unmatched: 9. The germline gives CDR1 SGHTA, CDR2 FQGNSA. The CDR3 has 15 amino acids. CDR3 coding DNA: TGTGCCAGCAGTCAGGCGAGCGGGGGGGGTGAGACCCAGTACTTC. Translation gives CASSQASGGGETQYF.

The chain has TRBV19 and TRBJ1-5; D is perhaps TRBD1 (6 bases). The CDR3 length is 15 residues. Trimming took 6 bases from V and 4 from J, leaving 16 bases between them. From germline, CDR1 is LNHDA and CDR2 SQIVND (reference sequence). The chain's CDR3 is CASSRWWQGNQPQHF. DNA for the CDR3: TGTGCCAGTAGCCGTTGGTGGCAGGGGAATCAGCCCCAGCATTTT.

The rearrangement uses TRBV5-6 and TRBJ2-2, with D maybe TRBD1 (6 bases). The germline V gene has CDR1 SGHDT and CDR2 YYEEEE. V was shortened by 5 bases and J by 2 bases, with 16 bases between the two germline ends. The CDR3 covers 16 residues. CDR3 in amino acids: CASRPPGQVNTGELFF. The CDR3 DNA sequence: TGTGCCAGCAGGCCACCGGGACAAGTAAACACCGGGGAGCTGTTTTTT.

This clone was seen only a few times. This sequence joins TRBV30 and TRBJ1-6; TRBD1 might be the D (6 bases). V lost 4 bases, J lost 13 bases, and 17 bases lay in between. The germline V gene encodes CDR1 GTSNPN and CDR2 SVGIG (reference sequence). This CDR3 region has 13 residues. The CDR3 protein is CAWNGQLEGPLHF. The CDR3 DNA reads TGTGCCTGGAACGGACAGCTTGAAGGGCCCCTCCACTTT.

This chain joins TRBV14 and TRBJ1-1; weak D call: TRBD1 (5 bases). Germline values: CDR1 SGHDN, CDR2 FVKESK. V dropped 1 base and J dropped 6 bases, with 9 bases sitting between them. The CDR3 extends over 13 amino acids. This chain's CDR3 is CASSQAGWAEAFF. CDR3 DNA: TGTGCCAGCAGCCAAGCAGGGTGGGCTGAAGCTTTCTTT.

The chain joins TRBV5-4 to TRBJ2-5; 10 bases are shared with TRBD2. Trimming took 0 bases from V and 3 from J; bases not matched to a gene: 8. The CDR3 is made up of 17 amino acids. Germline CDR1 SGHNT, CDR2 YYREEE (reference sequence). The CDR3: CASSLEIAGGHKETQYF. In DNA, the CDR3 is TGTGCCAGCAGCTTGGAAATAGCGGGGGGCCATAAAGAGACCCAGTACTTC.

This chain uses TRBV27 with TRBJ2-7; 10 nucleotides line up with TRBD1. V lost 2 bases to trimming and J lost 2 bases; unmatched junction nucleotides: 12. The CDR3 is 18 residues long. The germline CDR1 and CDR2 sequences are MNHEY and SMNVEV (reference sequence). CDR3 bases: TGTGCCAGCAGTTTACCCCCCAGACAGGGGGCGATTCCCTACGAGCAGTACTTC. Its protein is CASSLPPRQGAIPYEQYF.

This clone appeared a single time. CDR3 region: CASSLELPQYNEQFF. The CDR3 nucleotides read TGTGCCAGCAGCTTAGAACTCCCCCAATACAATGAGCAGTTCTTC. The chain combines TRBV11-2 with TRBJ2-1; D ambiguous. Per germline, CDR1 SGHAT and CDR2 FQNNGV. The CDR3 loop spans 15 amino acids. Trimming removed 0 bases from V and 4 bases from J, with 10 bases in between. Filled out from reference TRBV11-2 and TRBJ2-1, the complete variable domain reads EAGVAQSPRYKIIEKRQSVAFWCNPISGHATLYWYQQILGQGPKLLIQFQNNGVVDDSQLPKDRFSAERLKGVDSTLKIQPAKLEDSAVYLCASSLELPQYNEQFFGPGTRLTVL.

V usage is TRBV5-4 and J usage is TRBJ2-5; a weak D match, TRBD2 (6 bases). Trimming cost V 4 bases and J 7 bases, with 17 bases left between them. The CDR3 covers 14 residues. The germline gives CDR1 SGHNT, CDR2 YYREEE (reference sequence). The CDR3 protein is CASSTAGTGRTQYF. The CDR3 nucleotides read TGTGCCAGCAGCACCGCCGGGACTGGCCGGACCCAGTACTTC. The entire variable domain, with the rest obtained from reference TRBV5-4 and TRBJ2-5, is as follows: ETGVTQSPTHLIKTRGQQVTLRCSSQSGHNTVSWYQQALGQGPQFIFQYYREEENGRGNFPPRFSGLQFPNYSSELNVNALELDDSALYLCASSTAGTGRTQYFGPGTRLLVL.

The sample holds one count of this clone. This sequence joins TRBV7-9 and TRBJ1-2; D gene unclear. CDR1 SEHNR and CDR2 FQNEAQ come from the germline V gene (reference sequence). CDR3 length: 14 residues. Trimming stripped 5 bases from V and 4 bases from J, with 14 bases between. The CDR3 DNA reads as TGTGCCAGCAGCATTGGGCCGGATGGCTATGGCTACACCTTC. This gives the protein CASSIGPDGYGYTF.

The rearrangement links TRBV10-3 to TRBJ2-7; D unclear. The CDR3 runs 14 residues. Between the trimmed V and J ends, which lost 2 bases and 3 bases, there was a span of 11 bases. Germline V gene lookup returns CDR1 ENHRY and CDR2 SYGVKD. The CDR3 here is CAISEPGSNYEQYF. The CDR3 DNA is TGTGCCATCAGTGAGCCGGGTTCGAACTACGAGCAGTACTTC.

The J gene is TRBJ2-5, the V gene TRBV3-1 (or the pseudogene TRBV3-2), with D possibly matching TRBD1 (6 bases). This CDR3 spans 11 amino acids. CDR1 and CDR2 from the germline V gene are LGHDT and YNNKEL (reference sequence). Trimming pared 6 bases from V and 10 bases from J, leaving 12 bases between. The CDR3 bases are TGTGCCAGCAGATTACAGGGCAACCAGTACTTC. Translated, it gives CASRLQGNQYF.

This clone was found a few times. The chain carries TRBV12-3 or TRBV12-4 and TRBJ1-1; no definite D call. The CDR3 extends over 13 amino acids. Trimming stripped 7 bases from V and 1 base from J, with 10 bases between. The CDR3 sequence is CASTTTENTEAFF. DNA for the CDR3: TGTGCCAGCACAACCACAGAGAACACTGAAGCTTTCTTT.

CDR3 nucleotides: TGCGCCAGCAGCCAGGCCACCGGGACAGGGAATGGCTACACCTTC. Protein sequence: CASSQATGTGNGYTF. The chain joins TRBV4-3 to TRBJ1-2; 9 bases line up with TRBD1. Germline V gene data show CDR1 as LGHNA and CDR2 as YSLEER. V dropped 3 bases and J dropped 6; count of bases not matched to a gene: 8. This CDR3 has 15 residues.

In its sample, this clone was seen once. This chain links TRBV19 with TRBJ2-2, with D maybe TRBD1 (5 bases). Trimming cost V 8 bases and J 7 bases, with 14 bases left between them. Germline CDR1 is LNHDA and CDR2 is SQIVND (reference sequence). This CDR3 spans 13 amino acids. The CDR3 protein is CASHSQGVGELFF. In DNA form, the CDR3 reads TGTGCCAGTCATTCTCAGGGCGTCGGGGAGCTGTTTTTT.

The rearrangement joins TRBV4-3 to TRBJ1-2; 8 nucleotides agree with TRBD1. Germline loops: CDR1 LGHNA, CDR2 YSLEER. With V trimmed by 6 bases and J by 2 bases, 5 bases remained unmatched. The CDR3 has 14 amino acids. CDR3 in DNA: TGCGCCAGCAGGGAGACAGGGGAGAACTATGGCTACACCTTC. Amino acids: CASRETGENYGYTF.

The CDR3 DNA reads as TGTGCCAGCAGCTTATTCGAAGCGGGAGTCTACGAGCAGTACTTC. Translating it yields CASSLFEAGVYEQYF. This sequence joins TRBV7-9 and TRBJ2-7, with 8 positions matching TRBD2. CDR3 length equals 15 residues. Germline loops: CDR1 SEHNR, CDR2 FQNEAQ (reference sequence). The trim removed 2 bases at V and 3 bases at J, leaving 6 bases unmatched.

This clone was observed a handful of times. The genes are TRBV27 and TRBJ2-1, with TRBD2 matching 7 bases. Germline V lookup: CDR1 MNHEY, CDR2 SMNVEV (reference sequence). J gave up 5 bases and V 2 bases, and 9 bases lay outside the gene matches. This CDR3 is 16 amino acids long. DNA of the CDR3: TGTGCCAGCAGTTTACCTATGGGGGGGGTGAACAATGAGCAGTTCTTC. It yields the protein CASSLPMGGVNNEQFF.